A single sample is the source of the 7 T cell receptor beta chains below, sequenced in a study of T cells in Graves' hyperthyroidism and ophthalmopathy (dated by TCRdb to about 2019). Libraries were made using multiplex PCR. Sequencing was performed on an Illumina HiSeq 2000. TCR beta CDR3 regions were amplified from RNA transcripts. A first-round RT-PCR of the TCR CDR3 used the HTBI primer set with the Qiagen OneStep RT-PCR kit. TCRdb ran its own pipeline on the public reads, namely fastp trimming at Q25 and MiXCR clone calling, and kept in-frame beta chains. One record per CDR3 amino acid sequence lists the most common genes and DNA. Recorded for this sample are about 580,000 distinct CDR3 sequences; approximately 15% of them occurred a single time. Less than 6% of the sample lies in the top ten. The sequencing input was blood. The receptor source for this set is a woman under 40 with Graves' hyperthyroidism that later progressed to Graves' ophthalmopathy.

This clonotype has only a few counts. The V gene is TRBV11-2, the J gene TRBJ2-7, with D unclear. The germline V gene has CDR1 SGHAT and CDR2 FQNNGV. V gave up 1 base and J gave up 5 bases, with 12 bases separating them. The CDR3 has 14 amino acids. This chain's CDR3 is CASSLGPQQHEQYF. The CDR3 DNA is TGTGCCAGCAGCTTAGGTCCCCAGCAGCACGAGCAGTACTTC.

Note on this clonotype: Since a much larger clone is just one base distant, this may be a read error. Written as DNA, the CDR3 is TGTGCCAGCAGCTTGTTCTTGGGGAGCTCCTACGGGCAGTACTTC. It translates to CASSLFLGSSYGQYF. V gene TRBV5-6 combines with J gene TRBJ2-7; D perhaps matches TRBD2 (5 bases). The germline gives CDR1 SGHDT, CDR2 YYEEEE. The CDR3 sequence is 15 residues long.

CDR3 residues: CASSLKVGGLAGGPSTSTDTQYF. CDR3 bases: TGTGCCAGCAGTTTAAAAGTAGGCGGTCTAGCGGGAGGCCCCTCGACTAGCACAGATACGCAGTATTTT. This chain links TRBV27 with TRBJ2-3; 11 nucleotides match TRBD2. The length of the CDR3 is 23 residues. Germline CDR1 is MNHEY and CDR2 is SMNVEV (reference sequence). J was trimmed by 0 bases and V by 2 bases; bases with no gene match: 22.

This clonotype was seen at least ten times. The J gene is TRBJ2-7, the V gene TRBV28, with D possibly TRBD2 on 5 matching bases. Germline-derived CDR1 and CDR2 are MDHEN and SYDVKM. V lost 3 bases, J lost 6 bases, and 9 bases lay in between. The CDR3 length is 12 residues. CDR3 amino acids: CASSFRTAEQYF. For the CDR3, the DNA is TGTGCCAGCAGTTTTAGGACTGCCGAGCAGTACTTC.

This clonotype was counted only a few times. The V call is TRBV6-1, the J call TRBJ1-2, with D perhaps TRBD1 (5 bases). Germline-derived CDR1 and CDR2 are MNHNS and SASEGT. Between the trimmed V and J ends, which lost 2 bases and 7 bases, there was a span of 17 bases. The CDR3 contains 15 residues. CDR3 in DNA: TGTGCCAGCAGTGAATGGAACTGGGGCGCGGGTGGCTACACCTTC. Amino acid sequence: CASSEWNWGAGGYTF.

This clonotype was seen at least ten times. This chain links TRBV7-9 with TRBJ2-3, with a weak D call TRBD2 (5 bases). V gave up 6 bases and J gave up 7 bases, with 20 bases separating them. Germline values: CDR1 SEHNR, CDR2 FQNEAQ (reference sequence). The length of the CDR3 is 15 residues. The CDR3 region is CASRPALAPGYTQYF. DNA for the CDR3: TGTGCCAGCAGGCCCGCACTCGCCCCGGGATATACGCAGTATTTT.

This clonotype was detected only a few times. The V gene is TRBV19, the J gene TRBJ2-4, with 7 nucleotides matching TRBD1. The V gene end was trimmed by 10 bases and the J gene end by 1 base; junction bases not matched to a gene: 7. The germline V gene encodes CDR1 LNHDA and CDR2 SQIVND (reference sequence). The CDR3 length is 14 residues. The CDR3 sequence: CATSRGGAKNIQYF. The CDR3, as DNA: TGTGCCACAAGCAGAGGGGGCGCCAAAAACATTCAGTACTTC. Variable domain in full (rest from reference TRBV19 and TRBJ2-4): DGGITQSPKYLFRKEGQNVTLSCEQNLNHDAMYWYRQDPGQGLRLIYYSQIVNDFQKGDIAEGYSVSREKKESFPLTVTSAQKNPTAFYLCATSRGGAKNIQYFGAGTRLSVL.